The clone carrying this T cell receptor beta chain was picked up a small number of times. The antigen remains undetermined. Primers: 60 Vbeta forward and 13 Jbeta reverse. Measured with immunoSEQ multiplex PCR; TCRdb has only the in-frame clones, and not every one. The sample carries about 180,000 clones, around 80% recorded once. This record comes from a study of cytomegalovirus exposure and HLA in healthy donors. CDR1 and CDR2 (germline): SEHNR, FQNEAQ (reference sequence). Trimming cost V 7 bases and J 3 bases; bases outside gene matches: 7. This CDR3 spans 14 amino acids. General observations from the study: By a later analysis, the bulk of CMV-associated TCR beta chains appeared HLA-restricted.

The clonotype originates from a girl aged 5-17 years in good health and CMV-seropositive. This rearrangement joins TRBV7-9 to TRBJ1-2; TRBD1 aligns across 8 bases. Material: PBMCs. As DNA, the CDR3 is TGTGCCAGCACCCCCAGGGGGCGGGACTATGGCTACACCTTC. As protein: CASTPRGRDYGYTF.